The rows below give T cell receptor beta chains drawn from one sample of a study of blood T cell repertoires in COVID-19. Profiled with immunoSEQ multiplex PCR; TCRdb holds only in-frame clones, not every one. The table has under 40,000 clones, roughly 82% seen once. Sequencing was performed on peripheral blood. Receptors were obtained from a man aged 50 to 59 with active or convalescent COVID-19. CDR3s include the opening cysteine and the closing phenylalanine or tryptophan.

TRBJ1-6,TRBV6-4,CASSEKGTGGTPLHF
TRBJ1-5,TRBV19,CASSIDSGRRSNQPQHF
TRBJ2-5,TRBV7-6,CASSLTVGQTQYF
TRBJ1-2,TRBV3-1/TRBV3-2,CASSPQTGYGYTF
TRBJ2-1,TRBV5-6,CASSHGLAGGYSVNNEQFF
TRBJ2-4,TRBV30,CAWSKTGGLNIQYF
TRBJ2-3,TRBV5-4,CAIATSGGLGTDTQYF
TRBJ2-5,TRBV14,CASSQVMATQETQYF
TRBJ1-1,TRBV28,CASSATGTGGWTEAFF
TRBJ2-7,TRBV30,CAWRGQGIAYEQYF